Sequencing of this T cell receptor (beta chain) was carried out in a study of HIV-infected patients and healthy controls. Reverse transcription used about 510 ng RNA and constant-region primers for alpha and beta. Separate chain-specific third strand synthesis with multiplexing indices produced the alpha and beta libraries. A single record per CDR3 protein comes from TCRdb applying MiXCR to the 5' RACE reads. Among 12,000 to 15,000 distinct CDR3 sequences listed, about 10% were seen once. Study-wide results and limits: Apparent post-therapy Gini recovery among HIV-infected patients was not reproduced with size-matched repertoires. Healthy controls carried many MAIT alpha-chain CDR3s, while HIV+ repertoires had few. HIV-infected repertoires had significantly higher mean Gini indices than controls, possibly reflecting oligoclonality. Diversity differences between study cohorts were not due to their slight age and sex differences.

In this sample, this clonotype turned up many times. Its specificity is unknown. Whole blood was used without fractionation, so all unsorted peripheral T cells were included. Trimming took off 2 bases at V and 0 bases at J, with 22 bases between the two ends. The CDR3 has 19 residues. Germline loops: CDR1 MGHRA, CDR2 YSYEKL. This TCR derives from an adult in good health. Source material: blood. This chain connects TRBV4-1 to TRBJ1-1; tentatively, D is TRBD1 (6 bases). This CDR3 reads CASSQQNLGATIMNTEAFF. As DNA, the CDR3 is TGCGCCAGCAGCCAACAAAACCTGGGGGCGACAATAATGAACACTGAAGCTTTCTTT.